The following is a T cell receptor (beta chain) sequence with its context. This clone has just one count. What this receptor recognizes is not known. No much larger clone is present one base from it, and per-base qualities are unavailable. This specimen belongs to a study of blood T cell repertoires in COVID-19 (dated by TCRdb to 2019 to 2021). Regarding the research as a whole: Collaborator samples came from the United States, Italy and Spain and covered acute and convalescent phases of COVID-19. The prospective study material was composed of cDNA or gDNA derived from T cells, B-cell-depleted T cells, or PBMCs. Subjects who had been exposed to COVID-19, were actively infected with it, or had recovered from it provided the deeply sampled blood TCRbeta repertoires that made up the dataset. A freely available public database, intended as a resource for researchers studying the immune response to SARS-CoV-2, is where the repertoires were released. Samples came from the ongoing ImmuneRACE study (first 160 participants) plus 1,254 subjects from 6 global collaborators. Nearly every sample came with metadata listing a de-identified subject ID, COVID-19 status, age in years and sex. Where available, HLA class I and class II types were obtained from metadata supplied by the sample provider rather than from assay-based typing. General study outcomes and caveats: How much clinical and demographic metadata was included differed by source and by participant, and the metadata was provided uncurated.

TCRbeta CDR3 regions were amplified from genomic DNA by means of the immunoSEQ Assay, a bias-controlled multiplex PCR. Concerning the study's data processing: Nucleated cell counts per sample were estimated from amplification of reference gene primers within the assay. Sequence reads were collapsed and filtered to measure the absolute abundance of every unique TCRbeta CDR3 rearrangement. Productive Simpson clonality was computed per sample as the square root of Simpson's diversity index over productive rearrangements. Drawn from immuneACCESS, this table holds only the in-frame rearrangements with V and J called that TCRdb kept. Clones are partly lost; checked studies trace under half to an unresolved V gene and leave the rest unexplained. The V and J calls and clone size are taken from that table; D and trimming were inferred from the DNA. Across this sample there are hundreds of thousands of clones, with around four fifths seen only once. Approximately 9% of the sample belongs to the ten largest clones.

Another Seattle source contributed samples from volunteer blood donors who had recovered from COVID-19. Collaborating institutions collected whole blood in K2EDTA tubes following their own protocols. For TCRbeta analysis, collaborator samples were shipped as frozen whole blood, as isolated PBMCs, or as DNA extracted from either sample type. The CDR3 starts with the cysteine, ends with the phenylalanine, and has 14 residues. Only the CDR3 part of the read is kept: 42 bases, read in frame from the first base. The germline V gene (reference sequence) supplies CDR1 MNHEY and CDR2 SMNVEV. Cut back by 2 bases and 1 base, the V and J ends lie 8 bases apart.

The chain uses TRBV27 and TRBJ1-1, with the D gene call left open. This receptor was identified in a woman aged 45-59 years who had recovered from COVID-19. Sequenced material: peripheral blood. The DNA is as follows: TGTGCCAGCAGTTTAACCCGGGGGAACACTGAAGCTTTCTTT. Its coded protein is CASSLTRGNTEAFF.